This paragraph reports one T cell receptor beta chain. The junction departs from the called germline gene at one end, perhaps through a read error. These data originate in a study of blood T cell repertoires in COVID-19. Study-level information: The United States, Italy and Spain supplied acute and convalescent COVID-19 samples. In each case, the material was cDNA or gDNA derived from T cells, B-cell-depleted T cells, or PBMCs.

Looked up from germline, CDR1 is SSHAT and CDR2 is FNYEAQ (reference sequence). This CDR3 is 15 amino acids long. TCRdb's copy holds only in-frame clones and misses some; the assay was immunoSEQ multiplex PCR. The table includes about 160,000 clones, about 85% detected once. The TCR was taken from a man aged 55-75 years who had recovered from COVID-19. Sequences were obtained from peripheral blood. This chain joins TRBV7-7 and TRBJ2-5, with 7 bases aligning to TRBD2. Here the CDR3 reads CASSLVPFGGETQYF. Here the CDR3 DNA reads TGTGCTAGCAGCTTAGTTCCATTCGGGGGGGAGACCCAGTACTTC. Supplemented by reference TRBV7-7 and TRBJ2-5, the full variable domain reads GAGVSQSPRYKVTKRGQDVTLRCDPISSHATLYWYQQALGQGPEFLTYFNYEAQPDKSGLPSDRFSAERPEGSISTLTIQRTEQRDSAMYRCASSLVPFGGETQYFGPGTRLLVL.